Only a few counts were recorded for the clone carrying this T cell receptor (beta chain). The V end was cut by 5 bases, the J end by 4 bases, with 8 bases between. Germline V lookup: CDR1 SQVTM, CDR2 ANQGSEA. CDR3 size: 11 residues. Assay used: immunoSEQ multiplex PCR; TCRdb lists only in-frame clones, some missing. The sample carries 110,000 or so clones, under 90% recorded once. This sample is drawn from a study of blood T cell repertoires in COVID-19. Sample: peripheral blood. The clonotype originates from a man aged 55 to 70 with acute or convalescent COVID-19. The rearrangement uses TRBV29-1 and TRBJ1-2; D gene unclear. The CDR3, as DNA: TGCAGCGTTCACGGAGCCTATGGCTACACCTTC. It is translated as CSVHGAYGYTF. The whole variable domain, remainder taken from reference TRBV29-1 and TRBJ1-2, is SAVISQKPSRDICQRGTSLTIQCQVDSQVTMMFWYRQQPGQSLTLIATANQGSEATYESGFVIDKFPISRPNLTFSTLTVSNMSPEDSSIYLCSVHGAYGYTFGSGTRLTVV.